This T cell receptor (beta chain) was identified during a study of PD-1 blockade in classical Hodgkin lymphoma. Study conclusions and caveats: Although disease activity or prior therapy may be involved, causes of the repertoire differences remain undefined. Prior to therapy, complete responders displayed diversity much like that of newly diagnosed patients.

Germline-derived CDR1 and CDR2 are MGHRA and YSYEKL. Trimming removed 2 bases from V and 8 bases from J, with 12 bases in between. The CDR3 runs 13 residues. Autologous stem cell transplantation was followed by relapse in every patient, and brentuximab vedotin exposure varied. Best responses were complete response, partial response or progressive disease. The table came from immunoSEQ multiplex PCR; TCRdb's copy has only in-frame clones and leaves some out. The repertoire holds 95,000 or so clones, with over 70% as singletons. In regard to this clone: Its specificity is not known.

The specimen comprised peripheral blood mononuclear cells (PBMCs), sampled at baseline. The sequence derives from a human donor with classical Hodgkin lymphoma. The genes are TRBV4-1 and TRBJ1-2; D is uncertain. As DNA, the CDR3 is TGCGCCAGCAGCCAAATCCCAAGGGCCGGCTACACCTTC. Its protein is CASSQIPRAGYTF.